Below, one TCR beta chain is given with its context. This sample is drawn from a study of blood T cell repertoires in COVID-19. The data were produced by immunoSEQ multiplex PCR, yet TCRdb's version contains in-frame clones alone and is incomplete. This table holds more than 110,000 clones, roughly 84% found once. Germline V gene sequence: CDR1 SGHRS, CDR2 YFSETQ. CDR3 length: 14 residues. Trimming took off 5 bases at V and 3 bases at J, with 13 bases between the two ends. This sequence originates from a human donor in a cohort sampled during active COVID-19. The chain is built from TRBV5-1 and TRBJ2-3, with D possibly being TRBD2 (6 bases). The sequencing sample was made of peripheral blood. CDR3: CASRGGLRTDTQYF. Here the CDR3 DNA reads TGCGCCAGCAGGGGGGGTCTACGAACAGATACGCAGTATTTT. The whole variable domain, remainder taken from reference TRBV5-1 and TRBJ2-3, is KAGVTQTPRYLIKTRGQQVTLSCSPISGHRSVSWYQQTPGQGLQFLFEYFSETQRNKGNFPGRFSGRQFSNSRSEMNVSTLELGDSALYLCASRGGLRTDTQYFGPGTRLTVL.